Shown below are 9 T cell receptor beta chains from a single sample sequenced in a study of neurological immune-mediated disorders. TCRdb independently ran MiXCR on the 5' RACE reads; one entry per CDR3 protein. The sample has tens of thousands of distinct CDR3 sequences, around 6% seen once. This sample's time point: longitudinal time-point 2. Specimen: PBMCs. The source of these receptors is a woman aged 55-70 years with multiple sclerosis.

This clonotype was counted ten times or more. V usage is TRBV25-1 and J usage is TRBJ1-2; TRBD1 is a possible D gene (6 bases). The CDR3 covers 12 residues. V dropped 4 bases and J dropped 7 bases, with 10 bases sitting between them. The germline V gene has CDR1 MGHDK and CDR2 SYGVNS. The CDR3 DNA follows: TGTGCCAGCAGTGGAGGGGGGATTGGCTACACCTTC. Translation: CASSGGGIGYTF.

This clonotype was counted many times. The chain combines TRBV24-1 with TRBJ2-1; 7 positions match TRBD1. Germline V gene sequence: CDR1 KGHDR, CDR2 SFDVKD. The ends lost 3 bases at V and 2 bases at J; junction bases unmatched: 3. This CDR3 is built from 15 residues. CDR3 nucleotide sequence: TGTGCCACCAGTGATCCCGGACAGGCCTACAATGAGCAGTTCTTC. Translating gives CATSDPGQAYNEQFF.

This clonotype was found many times. The rearrangement uses TRBV24-1 and TRBJ2-6, with D perhaps matching TRBD1 or TRBD2 (5 bases each). Germline CDR1 KGHDR, CDR2 SFDVKD. V was shortened by 4 bases and J by 0 bases, with 21 bases between the two germline ends. There are 20 residues in the CDR3. CDR3 DNA sequence: TGTGCCACCAGTGAGCGACTCGGGGCCGCTAGCCACTCTGGGGCCAACGTCCTGACTTTC. As protein: CATSERLGAASHSGANVLTF.

The chain has TRBV7-9 and TRBJ1-1; TRBD1 matches at 8 bases. The CDR3 covers 15 residues. Germline CDR1 is SEHNR and CDR2 is FQNEAQ (reference sequence). The V and J ends lost 5 bases and 4 bases, in that order; junction bases with no gene match: 9. This CDR3 reads CASSPYRGRGTEAFF. The CDR3 coding sequence is TGTGCCAGCAGCCCATACAGGGGGAGAGGCACTGAAGCTTTCTTT. Full variable domain (missing parts from reference TRBV7-9 and TRBJ1-1): DTGVSQNPRHKITKRGQNVTFRCDPISEHNRLYWYRQTLGQGPEFLTYFQNEAQLEKSRLLSDRFSAERPKGSFSTLEIQRTEQGDSAMYLCASSPYRGRGTEAFFGQGTRLTVV.

About this clonotype: A much larger clone differs by one base, so this may be a read error. The chain joins TRBV5-1 to TRBJ2-1; a possible D gene is TRBD2 (6 bases). The CDR3 totals 14 residues. Germline-derived CDR1 and CDR2 are SGHRS and YFSETQ. The CDR3 DNA is TGCGCCAACAGCTTGGTGGACTACTACAATGAGCAGTTCTTC. It yields the protein CANSLVDYYNEQFF.

This clonotype was observed at least ten times. V usage is TRBV2 and J usage is TRBJ2-5; D call uncertain. This CDR3 has 10 amino acids. In germline, CDR1 is SNHLY, CDR2 FYNNEI. The ends were cut back, 6 bases at V and 6 bases at J, with 5 bases in the middle. The CDR3 protein is CASSPKTQYF. CDR3 DNA: TGTGCCAGCAGCCCGAAGACCCAGTACTTC.

In this sample, this clonotype turned up many times. V is TRBV18 and J is TRBJ1-1; perhaps TRBD1 as D (5 bases). The germline CDR1 and CDR2 sequences are KGHSH and LQKENI. The CDR3 has 14 residues. The V end lost 6 bases, the J end lost 1 base, and 12 bases lay between the germline ends. The CDR3 loop is CASSPQGTNTEAFF. The CDR3, as DNA: TGTGCCAGCTCCCCCCAGGGAACGAACACTGAAGCTTTCTTT.

There are many counts of this clonotype. The chain employs TRBV12-3 or TRBV12-4 and TRBJ2-2; D unclear. The CDR3 is 15 amino acids. V lost 6 bases and J 1 base, leaving 12 bases between the germline ends. CDR3 coding DNA: TGTGCCAGCAGCCCCCCTCTGGGGAACACCGGGGAGCTGTTTTTT. It translates to CASSPPLGNTGELFF.

This clonotype was detected many times. The chain is built from TRBV5-1 and TRBJ2-1; D is possibly TRBD1 (5 bases). Trimming took 4 bases from V and 6 from J, leaving 14 bases between them. Germline CDR1 is SGHRS and CDR2 is YFSETQ. The CDR3 covers 14 residues. The CDR3 region is CASSPLITGNEQFF. The DNA of the CDR3 is TGCGCCAGCAGCCCCCTCATCACAGGCAATGAGCAGTTCTTC.